These T cell receptor beta chains were read from a single sample in a study of blood T cell repertoires in COVID-19. Produced via immunoSEQ multiplex PCR; TCRdb's table is partial and in-frame only. The table shows 180,000 or so clones, with approximately 88% occurring only once. The specimen sequenced was peripheral blood. Receptor source: a woman between 40 and 55 years old with COVID-19, enrolled during active disease. The conserved cysteine and the conserved F or W are not part of the CDR3 here. The order of the fields is J gene, V gene, D gene, CDR3 protein. A D gene is named only where the DNA matches it firmly.

>TRBJ2-3|TRBV19|TRBD2
ASSTGLAGARSTDTQY
>TRBJ1-1|TRBV27|.
ASSSPPGSTEAF
>TRBJ2-7|TRBV3-1/TRBV3-2|TRBD2
ASSRPGLAGFSYEQY
>TRBJ2-1|TRBV19|TRBD2
ASSIEGTSGRARV
>TRBJ1-5|TRBV5-5|TRBD1
ASSPFDRGRLQPQH
>TRBJ1-1|TRBV19|.
ASTRTENTEAF
>TRBJ1-4|TRBV20-1|.
SASGGTRYEKLF
>TRBJ2-2|TRBV27|.
ASSLGDRNTGELF
>TRBJ1-1|TRBV3-1/TRBV3-2|.
ASSPILGNTEAF
>TRBJ2-2|TRBV6-8|.
ASGRGTGELF
>TRBJ1-1|TRBV6-5|TRBD1
ASSYFPGGNTEAF
>TRBJ1-5|TRBV7-9|TRBD1
ASSRTGDQPQH
>TRBJ1-2|TRBV9|TRBD1
ASSGGTGALNYGYT
>TRBJ2-7|TRBV5-1|TRBD2
ASSNIPTSGTYEQY
>TRBJ2-3|TRBV7-2|.
ASSLGGPLPDTQY
>TRBJ1-4|TRBV5-1|.
ASRFSNEKLF
>TRBJ1-2|TRBV11-2|.
ASNQAGYGYT
>TRBJ2-3|TRBV6-4|TRBD1
ASRPGTASTDTQY
>TRBJ2-7|TRBV3-1/TRBV3-2|.
ASSPWGAGDEQY
>TRBJ2-1|TRBV4-1|TRBD2
ASSRLAGSSYNEQF
>TRBJ2-7|TRBV7-6|TRBD2
ASSSSLAGSYEQY
>TRBJ2-3|TRBV9|.
ASSPGVSTDTQY
>TRBJ1-1|TRBV7-9|.
ASSYGGEAF
>TRBJ2-7|TRBV2|.
ASRSNYEQY
>TRBJ2-3|TRBV7-3|.
ASSLLGGYTDTQY
>TRBJ1-5|TRBV12-5|TRBD1
ASGPDRVGQPQH
>TRBJ1-1|TRBV6-5|.
ASSYSGGRVNTEAF
>TRBJ1-2|TRBV12-3/TRBV12-4|.
ASYVPDYGYT
>TRBJ1-2|TRBV1|.
TSSHETGRLDYGYT
>TRBJ1-1|TRBV27|.
ASRSGLGGEAF
>TRBJ1-2|TRBV19|.
ASSLGADGYT
>TRBJ1-4|TRBV6-5|TRBD1
ASSGQAREKLF
>TRBJ1-1|TRBV10-1|.
ASSESILRRSTEAF
>TRBJ1-4|TRBV19|.
ASSTDSYEKLF
>TRBJ1-1|TRBV28|.
ASTGGGGPNTEAF
>TRBJ1-1|TRBV10-1|.
ASGQFSTEAF
>TRBJ1-5|TRBV19|TRBD1
ASSIEARSFGRQGNQPQH
>TRBJ2-2|TRBV10-2|.
ASSDTGQNTGELF
>TRBJ1-4|TRBV15|.
ATSPRLGSREKLF
>TRBJ1-1|TRBV2|.
ASSEGPPTGNTEAF
>TRBJ1-5|TRBV28|TRBD1
ASSLGGGAGQPQH
>TRBJ2-5|TRBV2|TRBD1
ASSIDRGGETQY
>TRBJ2-5|TRBV5-6|TRBD1
ASSLLRQGLAWETQY
>TRBJ2-1|TRBV5-1|TRBD2
ASSPGGLAGVFYNEQF
>TRBJ1-1|TRBV6-2/TRBV6-3|.
ASSYPVVEMNTEAF
>TRBJ1-3|TRBV11-2|TRBD1
ASSSERDRGNTIY
>TRBJ1-1|TRBV27|.
ASSSRGTEAF
>TRBJ2-7|TRBV6-5|.
ASSYGGGPSYEQY
>TRBJ1-1|TRBV28|.
ASSSEVGAF
>TRBJ1-4|TRBV5-4|.
ASSLGRSRDEKLF
>TRBJ2-7|TRBV5-8|.
ASAKRQGPYEQY
>TRBJ1-2|TRBV5-4|.
ASSLSEDGYT
>TRBJ2-1|TRBV6-1|TRBD1
ASSEDVTGSYEQF
>TRBJ1-1|TRBV11-3|TRBD1
ASSFSTGEEAF
>TRBJ1-3|TRBV7-8|.
ASSFGTNSGNTIY